The 27 T cell receptor beta chains below all came from one sample that was sequenced in a study of neurological immune-mediated disorders. From the 5' RACE reads, TCRdb called clonotypes with MiXCR, one entry per CDR3 protein. The profile shows approximately 65,000 distinct CDR3 sequences, approximately 5.3% of them singletons. The sequenced sample was PBMCs. These receptors were obtained from a human donor with multiple sclerosis. The donor label of this sample is uncertain.

In its sample, this clonotype was seen many times. This rearrangement joins TRBV7-2 to TRBJ2-1; D perhaps matches TRBD2 (6 bases). Trimming took 1 base from V and 8 from J, leaving 15 bases between them. Germline V gene sequence: CDR1 SGHTA, CDR2 FQGNSA. This CDR3 is 15 amino acids long. Here the CDR3 reads CASSLGMGRGDEQFF. DNA for the CDR3: TGTGCCAGCAGCTTAGGGATGGGGCGGGGCGATGAGCAGTTCTTC.

This clonotype was seen ten or more times. This chain connects TRBV10-3 to TRBJ1-4; 8 bases agree with TRBD1. The trim removed 0 bases at V and 8 bases at J, leaving 8 bases unmatched. CDR3 size: 16 residues. Germline-derived CDR1 and CDR2 are ENHRY and SYGVKD. For the CDR3, the DNA is TGTGCCATCAGTGAGTCAAGGGGGACAGGCAGGGAAAAACTGTTTTTT. It codes for CAISESRGTGREKLFF.

At least ten counts were recorded for this clonotype. The rearrangement joins TRBV7-2 to TRBJ1-3; TRBD1 is a possible D gene (5 bases). The CDR3 spans 17 residues. Germline CDR1 SGHTA, CDR2 FQGNSA. Trimming took 0 bases from V and 1 from J, leaving 13 bases between them. CDR3 sequence: CASSLAHRGTSGNTIYF. CDR3 DNA: TGTGCCAGCAGCTTAGCGCATCGGGGGACTTCTGGAAACACCATATATTTT.

This clonotype came up many times. The chain carries TRBV5-1 and TRBJ2-2, with 13 bases fitting TRBD2. From germline, CDR1 is SGHRS and CDR2 YFSETQ. This CDR3 spans 18 amino acids. The trim removed 4 bases at V and 7 bases at J, leaving 13 bases unmatched. CDR3 in amino acids: CASSPRTSGGPSNGELFF. CDR3 bases: TGCGCCAGCAGCCCCCGGACTAGCGGGGGCCCCTCTAACGGGGAGCTGTTTTTT. Together with reference TRBV5-1 and TRBJ2-2, the CDR3 gives the full variable domain: KAGVTQTPRYLIKTRGQQVTLSCSPISGHRSVSWYQQTPGQGLQFLFEYFSETQRNKGNFPGRFSGRQFSNSRSEMNVSTLELGDSALYLCASSPRTSGGPSNGELFFGEGSRLTVL.

This clonotype was found many times. The rearrangement joins TRBV5-1 to TRBJ2-2; 7 nucleotides match TRBD1. The germline CDR1 and CDR2 sequences are SGHRS and YFSETQ. After removal of 4 bases from V and 1 base from J, the junction contained 4 bases not matched to a gene. The CDR3 sequence is 15 residues long. CDR3 sequence: CASSPGQMNTGELFF. The CDR3 nucleotides are TGCGCCAGCAGCCCGGGACAGATGAACACCGGGGAGCTGTTTTTT.

The genes are TRBV5-1 and TRBJ1-2; 7 positions agree with TRBD1. The CDR3 totals 12 residues. From germline, CDR1 is SGHRS and CDR2 YFSETQ. With V trimmed by 4 bases and J by 12 bases, 9 bases remained unmatched. The CDR3 loop reads CASSAGTDANTF. The CDR3 coding sequence is TGCGCCAGCAGCGCCGGGACAGACGCTAACACCTTC. The complete variable domain, with remaining parts taken from reference TRBV5-1 and TRBJ1-2, reads KAGVTQTPRYLIKTRGQQVTLSCSPISGHRSVSWYQQTPGQGLQFLFEYFSETQRNKGNFPGRFSGRQFSNSRSEMNVSTLELGDSALYLCASSAGTDANTFGSGTRLTVV.

In its sample, this clonotype was seen many times. The chain is built from TRBV20-1 and TRBJ1-6; no definite D call. Germline CDR1 DFQATT, CDR2 SNEGSKA (reference sequence). Trimming pared 3 bases from V and 7 bases from J, leaving 16 bases between. The CDR3 extends over 15 amino acids. The CDR3 protein is CSARVDPFVNSPLHF. CDR3 sequence (DNA): TGCAGTGCTAGGGTGGACCCCTTTGTGAATTCACCCCTCCACTTT.

Many counts were recorded for this clonotype. The chain recombines TRBV11-3 with TRBJ2-3; D is perhaps TRBD1 or TRBD2 (6 bases each). The germline CDR1 and CDR2 sequences are SGHNT and YENEEA. The CDR3 length is 13 residues. V was pared by 4 bases and J by 11 bases, with 16 bases between. The DNA for the CDR3 is TGTGCCAGCAGCTCCTACGGGGGCTCCCTGCAGTATTTT. It translates to CASSSYGGSLQYF.

There are many counts of this clonotype. This chain joins TRBV11-2 and TRBJ1-1; 8 bases map to TRBD1. The J segment lost 11 bases and the V segment lost 5 bases, leaving 7 bases of the junction unmatched. CDR1 and CDR2 from the germline V gene are SGHAT and FQNNGV. The CDR3 has 12 residues. CDR3 in amino acids: CASSTGQALAFF. The CDR3 nucleotides are TGTGCCAGCAGCACGGGACAGGCTTTGGCTTTCTTT.

In its sample, this clonotype was seen many times. The rearrangement links TRBV28 to TRBJ2-7; D might be TRBD2 (5 bases). Looked up from germline, CDR1 is MDHEN and CDR2 is SYDVKM. This CDR3 spans 14 amino acids. V was clipped by 7 bases and J by 3 bases, with 16 bases between them. Written as DNA, the CDR3 is TGTGCCAGCACCAGACCTATTGGAGGCTACGAGCAGTACTTC. Translating gives CASTRPIGGYEQYF.

This clonotype has ten or more counts. This chain uses TRBV7-9 with TRBJ2-7; TRBD1 aligns across 10 bases. Looked up from germline, CDR1 is SEHNR and CDR2 is FQNEAQ (reference sequence). The junction had 9 bases not matched to a gene; V was cut back by 5 bases and J by 8 bases. The CDR3 contains 14 residues. For the CDR3, the DNA is TGTGCCAGCAGCCCAAAGACAGGGGGCGCGAAGCAGTACTTC. It specifies CASSPKTGGAKQYF.

This clonotype was observed at least ten times. The DNA of the CDR3 is TGTGCCAGCAGGGGACAGTTTAACACCGGGGAGCTGTTTTTT. Amino acids: CASRGQFNTGELFF. The J gene is TRBJ2-2, the V gene TRBV2, with 7 bases lining up with TRBD1. V shed 6 bases and J 2 bases; nucleotides not matched to a gene: 3. CDR1 is SNHLY, CDR2 FYNNEI, per germline. CDR3 length: 14 amino acids.

This clonotype was recorded at least ten times. CDR3 DNA sequence: TGTGCCAGCAGCTTTGCGGACAGAGCCCTAACCGGGGAGCTGTTTTTT. Its translation: CASSFADRALTGELFF. The rearrangement joins TRBV5-5 to TRBJ2-2, with D possibly TRBD1 on 6 matching bases. The germline V gene encodes CDR1 SGHKS and CDR2 YYEKEE (reference sequence). This CDR3 region has 16 residues. Trimming took 2 bases from V and 5 from J, leaving 16 bases between them.

This clonotype was counted at least ten times. The genes are TRBV7-8 and TRBJ1-5, with 7 bases that match TRBD1. Germline trimming cut 1 base from V and 5 bases from J; bases unmatched to any gene: 2. The CDR3 extends over 14 amino acids. Looked up from germline, CDR1 is SGHVS and CDR2 is FQNEAQ. The chain's CDR3 is CASSLEGGYQPQHF. CDR3 sequence (DNA): TGTGCCAGCAGCTTAGAAGGGGGCTATCAGCCCCAGCATTTT.

The chain employs TRBV20-1 and TRBJ1-1; D call uncertain. There are 10 residues in the CDR3. Germline V gene data show CDR1 as DFQATT and CDR2 as SNEGSKA (reference sequence). Trimming cost V 5 bases and J 7 bases, with 8 bases left between them. The CDR3 DNA is TGCAGTGCTTTGGAGTATGAAGCTTTCTTT. This translates into CSALEYEAFF.

At least ten counts were recorded for this clonotype. The genes are TRBV5-1 and TRBJ2-1, with D possibly TRBD1 on 5 matching bases. CDR1 and CDR2 from the germline V gene are SGHRS and YFSETQ. The V and J ends lost 0 bases and 3 bases respectively, with 7 bases between them. The CDR3 length is 14 residues. CDR3 sequence (DNA): TGCGCCAGCAGCTTGGGACAGCTCTACAATGAGCAGTTCTTC. This encodes CASSLGQLYNEQFF.

This clonotype occurred many times. CDR3 coding DNA: TGTGCCAGCAGAACTCCCACGGGACTAGCGGGGGGCCGCTCCTACGAGCAGTACTTC. Protein product: CASRTPTGLAGGRSYEQYF. The rearrangement joins TRBV6-2 or TRBV6-3 to TRBJ2-7, with TRBD2 matching over 15 bases. V shed 6 bases and J 0 bases; nucleotides not matched to a gene: 12. The CDR3 runs to 19 residues. CDR1 and CDR2 (germline): MNHEY, SVGEGT.

At least ten counts were recorded for this clonotype. The rearrangement links TRBV20-1 to TRBJ2-3; 10 nucleotides agree with TRBD1. The V gene end was trimmed by 6 bases and the J gene end by 5 bases; junction bases not matched to a gene: 11. The CDR3 is 15 amino acids. Per germline, CDR1 DFQATT and CDR2 SNEGSKA (reference sequence). The CDR3 sequence: CSAPRRQGAGDTQYF. The CDR3 nucleotides are TGCAGTGCCCCTCGTCGACAGGGGGCAGGAGATACGCAGTATTTT.

This clonotype was seen once. The chain links TRBV5-1 to TRBJ2-1, with TRBD2 matching 8 bases. Germline values: CDR1 SGHRS, CDR2 YFSETQ. The CDR3 spans 16 residues. V gave up 2 bases and J gave up 4 bases; unmatched junction bases: 8. The CDR3 loop reads CASSLTASGQYNEQFF. The CDR3 region has the DNA TGCGCCAGCAGCTTAACTGCTAGCGGGCAATACAATGAGCAGTTCTTC.

The sample holds many counts of this clonotype. The CDR3 region is CASSAGTRGYTF. The CDR3 DNA follows: TGTGCCAGCAGCGCCGGGACGAGAGGCTACACCTTC. The chain has TRBV9 and TRBJ1-2; a possible D gene is TRBD1 (5 bases). V was clipped by 3 bases and J by 8 bases, with 11 bases between them. Germline V lookup: CDR1 SGDLS, CDR2 YYNGEE. The CDR3 runs to 12 residues.

This clonotype was observed many times. The chain uses TRBV10-3 and TRBJ2-7; TRBD2 is a possible D gene (7 bases). V was pared by 8 bases and J by 6 bases, with 26 bases between. Germline values: CDR1 ENHRY, CDR2 SYGVKD. The CDR3 spans 16 residues. The chain's CDR3 is CAIGGRGASPRTEQYF. The DNA of the CDR3 is TGTGCCATCGGGGGGAGGGGGGCCTCCCCAAGGACCGAGCAGTACTTC.

In this sample, this clonotype turned up many times. V is TRBV12-3 or TRBV12-4 and J is TRBJ2-5; possibly TRBD1 for D (5 bases). Trimming took off 7 bases at V and 7 bases at J, with 16 bases between the two ends. This CDR3 has 13 amino acids. This CDR3 is CASTPIPRGTQYF. CDR3 in DNA: TGTGCCAGCACCCCCATTCCAAGGGGGACCCAGTACTTC.

This clonotype was found many times. V is TRBV5-1 and J is TRBJ1-4; D is unclear. CDR3 length: 12 residues. Trimming left V 0 bases short and J 16 bases short, with 13 bases between. The germline V gene has CDR1 SGHRS and CDR2 YFSETQ. CDR3 sequence: CASSLAAGPWFF. The DNA for the CDR3 is TGCGCCAGCAGCTTGGCCGCGGGTCCGTGGTTTTTT.

This clonotype was found a few times. The chain links TRBV7-7 to TRBJ2-1; 9 nucleotides align to TRBD2. J gave up 1 base and V 6 bases, and 4 bases lay outside the gene matches. Germline V gene lookup returns CDR1 SSHAT and CDR2 FNYEAQ (reference sequence). The CDR3 is made up of 15 amino acids. CDR3 protein: CASSSAGGSYNEQFF. The CDR3, as DNA: TGTGCCAGCAGTTCCGCGGGGGGGTCCTACAATGAGCAGTTCTTC.

The chain carries TRBV29-1 and TRBJ1-2; D uncertain. CDR3 size: 14 residues. Germline CDR1 and CDR2: SQVTM and ANQGSEA. The ends were cut back, 4 bases at V and 8 bases at J, with 20 bases in the middle. CDR3 in DNA: TGCAGCGTTGTAGCCTTGGCCGCCCGGCCCGGCTACACCTTC. Translating gives CSVVALAARPGYTF.

The rearrangement joins TRBV5-1 to TRBJ2-7; D remains unclear. The CDR3 sequence is 12 residues long. The germline gives CDR1 SGHRS, CDR2 YFSETQ. V was trimmed by 4 bases and J by 3 bases, leaving 8 bases between them. Here the CDR3 DNA reads TGCGCCAGCAGCAGGGAAGGCTACGAGCAGTACTTC. Encoded protein: CASSREGYEQYF.

This clonotype was found many times. The chain is built from TRBV29-1 and TRBJ1-2; TRBD1 matches 8 bases. The CDR3 consists of 13 residues. Germline values: CDR1 SQVTM, CDR2 ANQGSEA. J was trimmed by 2 bases and V by 4 bases; bases with no gene match: 3. This CDR3 is CSVVGQGNYGYTF. CDR3 bases: TGCAGCGTTGTAGGACAGGGAAACTATGGCTACACCTTC.